One and the same sample provided the 20 T cell receptor beta chains below, sequenced in a study of spatial heterogeneity in lung cancer. Findings of the study overall: Counts of expanded intratumoral alpha and beta TCRs tracked tumor mutation counts.

Time point of the sample: sample taken at primary tumor resection. Antigen specificity for these receptors is unknown. TCRdb reanalysed the 5' RACE reads using MiXCR and keeps one entry per CDR3 protein. The sample holds around 95,000 distinct CDR3 sequences, around 4.3% seen once. The specimen was lung tumor tissue, collected at surgery. The receptors were gathered from a male donor with early-stage non-small cell lung cancer.

This clonotype was recorded at least ten times. The V and J genes are TRBV7-2 and TRBJ2-5, with 12 bases lining up with TRBD2. This CDR3 is built from 14 residues. In germline, CDR1 is SGHTA, CDR2 FQGNSA. The junction had 3 bases not matched to a gene; V was cut back by 5 bases and J by 5 bases. This CDR3 reads CASSRLAGEETQYF. DNA of the CDR3: TGTGCCAGCAGCCGACTAGCGGGAGAGGAGACCCAGTACTTC.

This clonotype was seen at least ten times. The chain couples TRBV12-3 or TRBV12-4 to TRBJ1-1; 11 bases match TRBD1. The CDR3 is 17 amino acids. The J segment lost 4 bases and the V segment lost 5 bases, leaving 12 bases of the junction unmatched. The CDR3 nucleotides read TGTGCCAGCAGTCGCGACTTAGGGACAGGGGGTAGCACTGAAGCTTTCTTT. Translation: CASSRDLGTGGSTEAFF.

In its sample, this clonotype was seen many times. The gene calls are TRBV28 and TRBJ1-5; unclear D gene. V was shortened by 3 bases and J by 4 bases, with 10 bases between the two germline ends. There are 14 residues in the CDR3. Germline values: CDR1 MDHEN, CDR2 SYDVKM. The CDR3 sequence is CASSFPRNNQPQHF. The CDR3 region has the DNA TGTGCCAGCAGTTTTCCCAGAAATAATCAGCCCCAGCATTTT.

The V gene is TRBV2, the J gene TRBJ2-7; D not certain. V lost 5 bases and J 0 bases, leaving 8 bases between the germline ends. The CDR3 consists of 13 residues. Germline CDR1 is SNHLY and CDR2 is FYNNEI. The CDR3 DNA reads TGTGCCAGCAGTAGCTACCCCTCCTACGAGCAGTACTTC. This translates into CASSSYPSYEQYF.

Many counts were recorded for this clonotype. J is TRBJ2-1 and V is TRBV5-6; D is perhaps TRBD1 (6 bases). Trimming stripped 1 base from V and 6 bases from J, with 17 bases between. CDR1 SGHDT and CDR2 YYEEEE come from the germline V gene. This CDR3 is built from 16 residues. The chain's CDR3 is CASSLLDRPETNEQFF. The CDR3 nucleotides read TGTGCCAGCAGCTTGTTGGACAGACCAGAGACCAATGAGCAGTTCTTC.

This clonotype was seen many times. This chain joins TRBV14 and TRBJ2-2; perhaps TRBD2 as D (5 bases). Germline CDR1 SGHDN, CDR2 FVKESK. The CDR3 covers 16 residues. Deletions cut 0 bases from V and 4 bases from J, with 12 bases between. CDR3 protein: CASSQEGGEITGELFF. CDR3 bases: TGTGCCAGCAGCCAAGAAGGAGGAGAAATCACCGGGGAGCTGTTTTTT.

The chain employs TRBV20-1 and TRBJ2-3, with D tentatively TRBD2 (6 bases). The germline V gene encodes CDR1 DFQATT and CDR2 SNEGSKA (reference sequence). The V end lost 7 bases, the J end lost 2 bases, and 22 bases lay between the germline ends. The CDR3 covers 16 residues. DNA for the CDR3: TGCAGTGTCACCCCCCACGAGGGAGGTTACACAGATACGCAGTATTTT. Amino acids: CSVTPHEGGYTDTQYF.

This clonotype was observed a few times. The rearrangement uses TRBV10-1 and TRBJ2-7; D ambiguous. Per the germline V gene, CDR1 is WNHNN and CDR2 is SYGVQD (reference sequence). V gave up 4 bases and J gave up 3 bases, with 13 bases separating them. This CDR3 contains 14 residues. For the CDR3, the DNA is TGCGCCAGCAGTGGGCCACAGACCGGCTACGAGCAGTACTTC. Residues: CASSGPQTGYEQYF.

On this clonotype itself: This sequence may be a read error, since a much larger clone differs from it by one base. The V and J genes are TRBV28 and TRBJ2-3; D remains unclear. In germline, CDR1 is MDHEN, CDR2 SYDVKM. The CDR3 covers 14 residues. The germline V and J ends were trimmed by 3 bases and 2 bases, with 9 bases remaining between them. This chain's CDR3 is CASSFERNTDTQYF. The CDR3 coding sequence is TGTGCCAGCAGTTTTGAACGGAACACAGATACGCAGTATTTT.

This clonotype was observed many times. This sequence joins TRBV29-1 and TRBJ2-1; TRBD2 matches 11 bases. Germline V gives CDR1 SQVTM, CDR2 ANQGSEA. V gave up 6 bases and J gave up 6 bases; unmatched junction bases: 13. This CDR3 is 16 amino acids long. The CDR3 loop is CSVSGTSGKTLNEQFF. CDR3 DNA sequence: TGCAGCGTGTCCGGGACTAGCGGCAAAACTCTCAATGAGCAGTTCTTC.

This clonotype has ten or more counts. The genes are TRBV10-3 and TRBJ1-4; 9 positions match TRBD1. Germline V gene sequence: CDR1 ENHRY, CDR2 SYGVKD. The CDR3 sequence is 15 residues long. V was pared by 6 bases and J by 8 bases, with 10 bases of the junction left unmatched. The CDR3 here is CAISAGTGYEEKLFF. The CDR3 bases are TGTGCCATCAGCGCCGGGACAGGGTACGAAGAAAAACTGTTTTTT.

The table lists this clonotype with a count of one. With a much larger clone just one base away, this may be a read error. This CDR3 reads CASRPDGVTPRTDTQYF. CDR3 bases: TGTGCCAGCAGACCAGACGGAGTGACGCCTCGCACAGATACGCAGTATTTT. This chain connects TRBV7-9 to TRBJ2-3; D is uncertain. V was clipped by 6 bases and J by 1 base, with 20 bases between them. This CDR3 contains 17 residues. The V gene's germline CDR1 is SEHNR and CDR2 FQNEAQ (reference sequence).

This clonotype was detected ten times or more. The rearrangement uses TRBV20-1 and TRBJ2-3, with 7 positions matching TRBD1. This CDR3 spans 13 amino acids. V trimming: 7 bases; J trimming: 4 bases; junction bases outside the gene matches: 8. The V gene's germline CDR1 is DFQATT and CDR2 SNEGSKA (reference sequence). CDR3: CSVPRQGPDTQYF. CDR3 nucleotide sequence: TGCAGTGTCCCTAGACAGGGACCAGATACGCAGTATTTT.

J is TRBJ1-5 and V is TRBV6-1; maybe TRBD1 (5 bases). The CDR3 is 14 residues long. The V gene lost 6 bases and the J gene lost 3 bases, with 12 bases spanning the gap. Germline-derived CDR1 and CDR2 are MNHNS and SASEGT. This CDR3 reads CASSASGTNQPQHF. CDR3 bases: TGTGCCAGCAGCGCCTCAGGGACCAATCAGCCCCAGCATTTT.

The chain couples TRBV5-1 to TRBJ1-6; TRBD1 might be the D (6 bases). This CDR3 contains 13 residues. Germline loops: CDR1 SGHRS, CDR2 YFSETQ. Trimming took off 5 bases at V and 9 bases at J, with 12 bases between the two ends. CDR3 region: CASSTGIGSPLHF. CDR3 bases: TGCGCCAGCAGTACAGGGATTGGTTCACCCCTCCACTTT.

This clonotype was observed at least ten times. This rearrangement joins TRBV10-3 to TRBJ1-1, with a tentative D call TRBD1 (5 bases). This CDR3 is 14 amino acids long. Germline V gene lookup returns CDR1 ENHRY and CDR2 SYGVKD. Deletions cut 5 bases from V and 3 bases from J, with 13 bases between. For the CDR3, the DNA is TGTGCCATCAGTCTCGGGGGATCGGACACTGAAGCTTTCTTT. Its protein product is CAISLGGSDTEAFF.

This clonotype was counted at least ten times. J is TRBJ1-1 and V is TRBV27; possible D gene TRBD1, 5 bases. CDR3 size: 15 residues. The V end lost 1 base, the J end lost 1 base, and 10 bases lay between the germline ends. Germline V gene sequence: CDR1 MNHEY, CDR2 SMNVEV (reference sequence). The DNA of the CDR3 is TGTGCCAGCAGTTTATTTGGGGCCCCGAACACTGAAGCTTTCTTT. It specifies CASSLFGAPNTEAFF.

The genes are TRBV4-1 and TRBJ1-5; D not certain. In germline, CDR1 is MGHRA, CDR2 YSYEKL. Trimming cost V 5 bases and J 3 bases, with 8 bases left between them. CDR3 length: 13 residues. The CDR3 spells CASSFGPNQPQHF. The CDR3 region has the DNA TGCGCCAGCAGCTTCGGACCCAATCAGCCCCAGCATTTT.

This clonotype was detected many times. The CDR3, as DNA: TGCGCCAGCAGCCAAGATTTGAGCTTTTCGGCTAGCGGGAGGTACAATGAGCAGTTCTTC. Its translation is CASSQDLSFSASGRYNEQFF. This rearrangement joins TRBV4-1 to TRBJ2-1; TRBD2 matches 11 bases. V was pared by 0 bases and J by 4 bases, with 14 bases of the junction left unmatched. Germline CDR1 is MGHRA and CDR2 is YSYEKL. The CDR3 spans 20 residues.

Ten or more counts support this clonotype. The V gene is TRBV4-1, the J gene TRBJ1-4; no reliable D call. The V end lost 6 bases, the J end lost 8 bases, and 7 bases lay between the germline ends. The CDR3 is 11 amino acids. Germline V gene data show CDR1 as MGHRA and CDR2 as YSYEKL. CDR3 nucleotide sequence: TGCGCCAGCAGGGGAGGCGAAAAACTGTTTTTT. This gives the protein CASRGGEKLFF.